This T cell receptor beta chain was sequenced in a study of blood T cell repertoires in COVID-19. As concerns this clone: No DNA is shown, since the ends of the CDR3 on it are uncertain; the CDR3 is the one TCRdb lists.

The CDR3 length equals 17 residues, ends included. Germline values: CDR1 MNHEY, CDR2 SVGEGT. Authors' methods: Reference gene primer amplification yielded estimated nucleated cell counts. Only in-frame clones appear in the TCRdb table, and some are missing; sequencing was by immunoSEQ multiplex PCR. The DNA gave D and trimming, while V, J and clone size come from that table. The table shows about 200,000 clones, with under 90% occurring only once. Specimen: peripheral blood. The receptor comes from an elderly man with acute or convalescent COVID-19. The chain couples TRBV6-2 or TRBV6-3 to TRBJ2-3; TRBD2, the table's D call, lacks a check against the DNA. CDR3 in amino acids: CASSSSGLAGITDTQYF.